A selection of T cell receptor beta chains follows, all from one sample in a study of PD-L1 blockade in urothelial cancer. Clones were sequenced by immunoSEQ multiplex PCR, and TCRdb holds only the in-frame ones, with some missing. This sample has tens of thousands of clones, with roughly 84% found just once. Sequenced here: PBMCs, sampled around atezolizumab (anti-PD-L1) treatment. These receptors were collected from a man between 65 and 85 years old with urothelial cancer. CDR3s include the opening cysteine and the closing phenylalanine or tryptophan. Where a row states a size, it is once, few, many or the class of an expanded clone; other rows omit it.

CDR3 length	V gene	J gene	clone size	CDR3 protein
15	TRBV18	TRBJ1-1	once	CASSPETLLNTEAFF
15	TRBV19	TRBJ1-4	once	CASSDGQSTNEKLFF
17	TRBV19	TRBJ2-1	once	CASSGLLAESSYNEQFF
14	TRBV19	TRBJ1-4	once	CASSMGANNEKLFF
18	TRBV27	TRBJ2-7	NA	CASSFRAGDRIMDYEQYF
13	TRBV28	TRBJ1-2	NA	CASSSPGVLGYTF
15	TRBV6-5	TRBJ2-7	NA	CASSYDREGPYEQYF
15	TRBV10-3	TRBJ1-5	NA	CATLGTGGGNQPQHF
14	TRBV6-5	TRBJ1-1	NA	CASSPDRGSPEAFF
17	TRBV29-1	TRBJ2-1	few	CSVEGLAGTPSYNEQFF
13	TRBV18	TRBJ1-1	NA	CASSLGQGDSAFF
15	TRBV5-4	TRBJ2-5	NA	CASSLGGGTRETQYF
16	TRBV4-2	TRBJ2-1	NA	CASSQESAGPYNEQFF
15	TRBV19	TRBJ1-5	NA	CASSLEGQPYQPQHF
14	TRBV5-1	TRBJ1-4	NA	CASSLAAGHEKLFF
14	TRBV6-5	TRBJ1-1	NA	CASRKDGDETEAFF
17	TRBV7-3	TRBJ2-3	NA	CASSLSALAGSTDTQYF
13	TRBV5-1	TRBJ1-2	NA	CASARGPSYGYTF
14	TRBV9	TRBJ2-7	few	CASSRGLGTYEQYF
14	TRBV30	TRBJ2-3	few	CAWSSSGRVDTQYF
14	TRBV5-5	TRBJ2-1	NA	CAGSTGGVYNEQFF
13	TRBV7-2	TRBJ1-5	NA	CASSGSSNQPQHF
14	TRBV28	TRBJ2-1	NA	CASLTLAEANEQFF
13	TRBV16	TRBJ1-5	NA	CASSGGVGQPQHF
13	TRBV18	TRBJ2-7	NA	CASSPYRYYEQYF
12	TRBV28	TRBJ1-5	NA	CASSLPYQPQHF
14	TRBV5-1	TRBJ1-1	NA	CASSFLGVDTEAFF
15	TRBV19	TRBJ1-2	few	CASSLPGQPDYGYTF
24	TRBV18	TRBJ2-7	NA	CASSANRAKGLAGFRPTIDYEQYF
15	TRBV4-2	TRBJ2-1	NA	CASKGGRSSYNEQFF
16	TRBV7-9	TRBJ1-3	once	CASSLGRGSSGNTIYF
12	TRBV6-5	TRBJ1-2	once	CASSYLNYGYTF
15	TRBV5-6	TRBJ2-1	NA	CASSFFGLAGNEQFF
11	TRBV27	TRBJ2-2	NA	CASAQVGELFF
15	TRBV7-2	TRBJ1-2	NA	CASSLGGLDFVGYTF
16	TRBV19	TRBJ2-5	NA	CASSSRTGSRRETQYF
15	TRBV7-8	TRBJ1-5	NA	CASSLARGYNQPQHF
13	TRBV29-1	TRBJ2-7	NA	CSVDSGGGVEQYF
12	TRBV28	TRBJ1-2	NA	CASRINRYGYTF
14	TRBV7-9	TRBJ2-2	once	CAGGGPLDTGELFF
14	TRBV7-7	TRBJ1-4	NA	CASRPLGAEEKLFF
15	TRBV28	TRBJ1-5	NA	CASSFTGDGNQPQHF
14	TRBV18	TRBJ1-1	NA	CASSLDRGHTEAFF
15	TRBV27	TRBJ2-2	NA	CASSRYRGDSGELFF
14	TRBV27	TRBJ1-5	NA	CASSRTGEDQPQHF
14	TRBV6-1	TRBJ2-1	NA	CASSEGGGKNEQFF
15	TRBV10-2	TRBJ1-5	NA	CASRGGTGEAQPQHF
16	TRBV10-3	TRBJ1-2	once	CAISESRAGTNYGYTF
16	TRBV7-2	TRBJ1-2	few	CASSERTGGRSYGYTF
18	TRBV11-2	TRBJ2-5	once	CASSLDPGLAGAGETQYF
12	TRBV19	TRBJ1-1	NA	CGAQGEHTEAFF
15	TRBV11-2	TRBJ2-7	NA	CASSLDSAGEVEQYF
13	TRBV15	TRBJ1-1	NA	CATSQALNTEAFF